This T cell receptor (beta chain) was identified during a study of T cells in Graves' hyperthyroidism and ophthalmopathy. The CDR3 totals 18 residues. Trimming pared 2 bases from V and 0 bases from J, leaving 17 bases between. Germline V CDR1 and CDR2: LGHDT, YNNKEL (reference sequence). RNA transcripts gave rise to amplified TCR beta CDR3 regions. First-round RT-PCR of the TCR CDR3 relied on the HTBI primer set. MiXCR was run by TCRdb on the multiplex PCR reads, yielding one entry per CDR3 protein. The table has about 420,000 distinct CDR3 sequences, around 15% seen once; the top ten hold 5% to 6.5%. Worth noting for this clonotype: What it binds is unknown.

Study-level results: The model predicted ophthalmopathy a median roughly 6.5 months before onset. Researchers found most expanded thyroid clonotypes above 0.001 in blood as well.

The chain recombines TRBV3-1 with TRBJ2-4; the D gene is possibly TRBD1 (6 bases). The source of this sequence is a young woman with Graves' hyperthyroidism. The source material was blood. The DNA of the CDR3 is TGTGCCAGCAGCCAAATAATCGGACAGTCGATAGCCAAAAACATTCAGTACTTC. It specifies CASSQIIGQSIAKNIQYF.